The 3 T cell receptor beta chains listed next were all sequenced from one sample in a study of T cells in Graves' hyperthyroidism and ophthalmopathy. Researchers took RNA transcripts and amplified the TCR beta CDR3 regions from them. With the HTBI primer set, the TCR CDR3 went through a first round of RT-PCR. TCRdb itself ran the multiplex PCR reads through MiXCR, one entry per CDR3 protein. The sample holds 250,000 to 300,000 distinct CDR3 sequences, approximately 17% seen once. The sequencing input was blood. The receptors originated from a woman aged 60 to 75 with Graves' ophthalmopathy.

The chain combines TRBV9 with TRBJ2-7; perhaps TRBD1 as D (5 bases). Germline V gene lookup returns CDR1 SGDLS and CDR2 YYNGEE. Trimming stripped 0 bases from V and 1 base from J, with 5 bases between. The CDR3 runs 13 residues. The CDR3: CASSVGQSYEQYF. The DNA for the CDR3 is TGTGCCAGCAGCGTAGGACAGTCCTACGAGCAGTACTTC. The variable domain in full, completed from reference TRBV9 and TRBJ2-7, reads DSGVTQTPKHLITATGQRVTLRCSPRSGDLSVYWYQQSLDQGLQFLIQYYNGEERAKGNILERFSAQQFPDLHSELNLSSLELGDSALYFCASSVGQSYEQYFGPGTRLTVT.

As for this clonotype: A read error may produce the germline difference seen at one junction end. The V and J genes are TRBV5-1 and TRBJ1-1, with D uncertain. Germline V gene lookup returns CDR1 SGHRS and CDR2 YFSETQ. This CDR3 is built from 13 residues. The CDR3 DNA reads as TGTGCCAGCAGCTTGGATGAAGGAACTGAAGCTTTCTTT. Translating it yields CASSLDEGTEAFF.

This clonotype was counted ten times or more. The chain recombines TRBV2 with TRBJ2-1; TRBD2 matches 8 bases. Trimming cost V 6 bases and J 6 bases; bases outside gene matches: 10. Germline CDR1 and CDR2: SNHLY and FYNNEI. The CDR3 covers 15 residues. DNA for the CDR3: TGTGCCAGCAGGCCGGTTGCGGGAGGACGCAATGAGCAGTTCTTC. It encodes CASRPVAGGRNEQFF. Complete variable domain (other parts from reference TRBV2 and TRBJ2-1): EPEVTQTPSHQVTQMGQEVILRCVPISNHLYFYWYRQILGQKVEFLVSFYNNEISEKSEIFDDQFSVERPDGSNFTLKIRSTKLEDSAMYFCASRPVAGGRNEQFFGPGTRLTVL.